This T cell receptor (beta chain) appears in the sequencing data of a study of blood T cell repertoires in COVID-19. As for the study in general: Samples came from the United States, Italy and Spain, spanning acute and convalescent COVID-19.

Sequenced by immunoSEQ multiplex PCR; TCRdb stores in-frame clones only, minus some. The sample records hundreds of thousands of clones, 88% being singletons. Followed over time, Seattle patients had been enrolled while infection was active. The clonotype comes from a young woman with COVID-19, enrolled during active disease. Sequenced: peripheral blood.

Written as DNA, the CDR3 is TGTGCCAGGACACCGGGACAGGCGGGCTCTGAAGCTTTCTTT. Encoded protein: CARTPGQAGSEAFF. The chain links TRBV2 to TRBJ1-1; TRBD1 matches 8 bases. The germline gives CDR1 SNHLY, CDR2 FYNNEI. The CDR3 has 14 amino acids. Trimming cost V 9 bases and J 6 bases; bases outside gene matches: 12. Combining the CDR3 with reference TRBV2 and TRBJ1-1 gives the whole variable domain EPEVTQTPSHQVTQMGQEVILRCVPISNHLYFYWYRQILGQKVEFLVSFYNNEISEKSEIFDDQFSVERPDGSNFTLKIRSTKLEDSAMYFCARTPGQAGSEAFFGQGTRLTVV.